This T cell receptor beta chain was retrieved from a study of shared clonotypes between healthy human individuals. Background on the study: Ranging from 18 to 49 in age, donors were two women and a few men.

The sample holds a few counts of this clone. CDR1 is SGHRS, CDR2 YFSETQ, per germline. This CDR3 has 14 amino acids. V dropped 1 base and J dropped 2 bases, with 10 bases sitting between them. Ten immunoSEQ deep assay plates held the unsorted PBMC DNA. The assay was immunoSEQ multiplex PCR, and TCRdb's table has in-frame clones only and misses some. This table has 450,000 to 500,000 clones, less than 80% appearing once. All of the donors resided in Nashville, Tennessee, and each was a Caucasian adult. This rearrangement joins TRBV5-1 to TRBJ2-7, with D perhaps matching TRBD1 (6 bases). The receptor comes from a woman between 35 and 50 years old in good health. Some clones in this sample may be carry-over from other donors' samples. The sample comprised PBMCs. The CDR3 loop is CASSLSQGPYEQYF. DNA for the CDR3: TGCGCCAGCAGCTTGAGTCAGGGGCCCTACGAGCAGTACTTC.